This T cell receptor beta chain derives from a study of CD8+CD57+ T cells in acquired aplastic anemia. Genomic DNA, the template, was used for profiling of the TCR beta VDJ and CDR3. One entry per CDR3 protein, called by TCRdb with MiXCR from the reads. Among around 200,000 distinct CDR3 sequences listed, 45% to 60% were seen once. Patients chosen for sequencing had shown CD8+CD57+ cell expansion by flow cytometry. The trim removed 5 bases at V and 7 bases at J, leaving 6 bases unmatched. CDR3 size: 13 residues. The germline V gene encodes CDR1 DFQATT and CDR2 SNEGSKA (reference sequence). This clonotype was observed many times.

The chain joins TRBV20-1 to TRBJ2-1; 9 positions agree with TRBD1. The TCR comes from a human donor with aplastic anemia. Material: sorted CD4+, CD8+, or CD8+CD57+ T cells (not recorded which) from PBMCs. CDR3 in DNA: TGCAGTGCTCCCGGGACAGGGTTGAATGAGCAGTTCTTC. Its protein is CSAPGTGLNEQFF.